This TCR beta chain was profiled in a study of T cell responses to AZD1222 COVID-19 vaccine. General study findings and limits: Spike-specific TCR breadth and depth both grew after two AZD1222 doses.

Generated by immunoSEQ multiplex PCR, the TCRdb table keeps only in-frame clones and is missing some. In the table there are some 130,000 clones, more than 85% of which are singletons. Details on this clone: As yet, its antigen is unknown.

There are 12 residues in the CDR3. V was shortened by 7 bases and J by 3 bases, with 10 bases between the two germline ends. Germline V gene sequence: CDR1 MNHEY, CDR2 SVGAGI. Sample: peripheral blood, taken on day 0 of AZD1222 vaccination. This TCR was sampled from an adult in good health. The rearrangement uses TRBV6-5 and TRBJ2-7, with D maybe TRBD1 (5 bases). CDR3 sequence reads: CASKDRGYEQYF. The CDR3 DNA is TGTGCCAGCAAAGATAGGGGCTACGAGCAGTACTTC.